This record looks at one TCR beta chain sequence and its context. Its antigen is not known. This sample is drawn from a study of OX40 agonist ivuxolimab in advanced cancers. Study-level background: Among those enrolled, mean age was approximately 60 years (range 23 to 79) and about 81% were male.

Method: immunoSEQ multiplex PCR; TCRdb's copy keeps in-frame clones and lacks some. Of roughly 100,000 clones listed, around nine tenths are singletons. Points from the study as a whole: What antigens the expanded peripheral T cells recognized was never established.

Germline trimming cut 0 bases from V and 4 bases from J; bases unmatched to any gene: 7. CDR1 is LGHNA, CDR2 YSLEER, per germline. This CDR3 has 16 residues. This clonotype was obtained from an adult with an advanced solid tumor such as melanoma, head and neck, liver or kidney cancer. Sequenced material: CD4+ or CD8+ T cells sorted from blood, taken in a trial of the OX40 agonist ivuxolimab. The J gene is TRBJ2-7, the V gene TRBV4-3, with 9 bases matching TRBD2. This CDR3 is CASSQDAAGGRYEQYF. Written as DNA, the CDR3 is TGCGCCAGCAGCCAAGATGCTGCGGGGGGGCGTTACGAGCAGTACTTC.